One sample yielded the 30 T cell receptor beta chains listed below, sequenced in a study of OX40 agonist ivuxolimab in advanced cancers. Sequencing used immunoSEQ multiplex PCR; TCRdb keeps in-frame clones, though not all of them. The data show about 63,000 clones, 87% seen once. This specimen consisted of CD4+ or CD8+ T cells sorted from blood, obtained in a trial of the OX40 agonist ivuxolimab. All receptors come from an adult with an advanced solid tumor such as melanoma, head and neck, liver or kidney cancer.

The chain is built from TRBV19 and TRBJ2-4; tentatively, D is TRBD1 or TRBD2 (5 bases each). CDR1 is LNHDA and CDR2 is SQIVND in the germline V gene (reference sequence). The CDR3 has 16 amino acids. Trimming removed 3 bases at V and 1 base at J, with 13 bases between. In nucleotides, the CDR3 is TGTGCCAGTAGTATGGCCGGGGCCGTGGCCAAAAACATTCAGTACTTC. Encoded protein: CASSMAGAVAKNIQYF.

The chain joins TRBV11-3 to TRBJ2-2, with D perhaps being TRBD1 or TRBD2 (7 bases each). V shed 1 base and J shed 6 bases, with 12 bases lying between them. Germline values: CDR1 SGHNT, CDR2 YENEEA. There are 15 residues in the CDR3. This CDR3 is CASSLGQGGPGELFF. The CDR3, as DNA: TGTGCCAGCAGCTTAGGACAGGGAGGGCCCGGGGAGCTGTTTTTT. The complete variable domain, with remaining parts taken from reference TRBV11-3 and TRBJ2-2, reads EAGVVQSPRYKIIEKKQPVAFWCNPISGHNTLYWYLQNLGQGPELLIRYENEEAVDDSQLPKDRFSAERLKGVDSTLKIQPAELGDSAVYLCASSLGQGGPGELFFGEGSRLTVL.

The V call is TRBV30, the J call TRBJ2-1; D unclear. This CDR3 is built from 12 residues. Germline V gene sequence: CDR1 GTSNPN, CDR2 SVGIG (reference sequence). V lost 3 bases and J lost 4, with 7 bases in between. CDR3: CAWSVTYNEQFF. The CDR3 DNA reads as TGTGCCTGGAGCGTTACATACAATGAGCAGTTCTTC.

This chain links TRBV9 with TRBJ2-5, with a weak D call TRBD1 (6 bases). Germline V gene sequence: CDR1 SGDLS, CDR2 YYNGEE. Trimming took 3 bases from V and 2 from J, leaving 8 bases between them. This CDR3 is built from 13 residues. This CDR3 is CASSGTVQETQYF. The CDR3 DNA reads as TGTGCCAGCAGCGGGACAGTGCAAGAGACCCAGTACTTC.

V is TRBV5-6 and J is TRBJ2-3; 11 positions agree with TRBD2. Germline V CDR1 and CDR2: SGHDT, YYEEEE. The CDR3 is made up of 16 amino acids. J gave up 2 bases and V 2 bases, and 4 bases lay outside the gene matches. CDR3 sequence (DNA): TGTGCCAGCAGCTTTACTAGCGGGAGAGTCACAGATACGCAGTATTTT. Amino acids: CASSFTSGRVTDTQYF.

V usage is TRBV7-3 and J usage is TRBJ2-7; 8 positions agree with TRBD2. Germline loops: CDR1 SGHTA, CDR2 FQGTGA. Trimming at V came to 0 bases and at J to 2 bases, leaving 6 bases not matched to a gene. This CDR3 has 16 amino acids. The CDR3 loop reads CASSLTGGAVPYEQYF. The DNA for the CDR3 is TGTGCCAGCAGCTTAACCGGGGGGGCGGTCCCCTACGAGCAGTACTTC.

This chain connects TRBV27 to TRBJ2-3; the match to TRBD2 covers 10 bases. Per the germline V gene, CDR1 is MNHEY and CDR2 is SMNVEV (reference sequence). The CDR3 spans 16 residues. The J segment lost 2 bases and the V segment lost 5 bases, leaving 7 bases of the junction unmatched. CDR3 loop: CASSVLTSGVTDTQYF. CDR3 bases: TGTGCCAGCAGTGTACTCACTAGCGGGGTCACAGATACGCAGTATTTT.

CDR3 nucleotide sequence: TGTGCCAGCGGCCGTCCGGGACTAGCGGGGGAGACCCAGTACTTC. This sequence encodes CASGRPGLAGETQYF. The V gene is TRBV27, the J gene TRBJ2-5; 13 bases agree with TRBD2. Trimming took 8 bases from V and 5 from J; bases not matched to a gene: 8. CDR1 is MNHEY, CDR2 SMNVEV, per germline (reference sequence). The CDR3 has 15 amino acids.

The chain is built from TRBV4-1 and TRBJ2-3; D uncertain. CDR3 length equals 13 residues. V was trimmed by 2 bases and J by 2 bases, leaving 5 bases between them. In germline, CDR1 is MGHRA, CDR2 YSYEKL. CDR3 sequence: CASSQIYTDTQYF. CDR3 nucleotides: TGCGCCAGCAGCCAAATCTACACAGATACGCAGTATTTT.

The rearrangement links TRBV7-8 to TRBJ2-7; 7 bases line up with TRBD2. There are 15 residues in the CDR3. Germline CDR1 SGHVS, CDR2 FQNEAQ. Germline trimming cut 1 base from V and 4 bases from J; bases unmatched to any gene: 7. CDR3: CASSLGEGYWYEQYF. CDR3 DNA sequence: TGTGCCAGCAGCTTAGGGGAGGGGTACTGGTACGAGCAGTACTTC.

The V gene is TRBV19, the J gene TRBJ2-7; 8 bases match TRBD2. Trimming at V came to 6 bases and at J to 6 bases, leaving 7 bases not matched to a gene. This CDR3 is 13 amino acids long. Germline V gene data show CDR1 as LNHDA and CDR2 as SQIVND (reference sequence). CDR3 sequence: CASRPGTRLEQYF. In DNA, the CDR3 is TGTGCCAGTAGGCCAGGGACTAGACTCGAGCAGTACTTC.

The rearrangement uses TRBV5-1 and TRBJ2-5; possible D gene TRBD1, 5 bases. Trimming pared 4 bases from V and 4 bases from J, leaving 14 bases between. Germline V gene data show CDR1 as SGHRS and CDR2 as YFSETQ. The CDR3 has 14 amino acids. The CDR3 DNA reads TGCGCCAGCAGCACTGGTGCAGGGCGAGAGACCCAGTACTTC. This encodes CASSTGAGRETQYF.

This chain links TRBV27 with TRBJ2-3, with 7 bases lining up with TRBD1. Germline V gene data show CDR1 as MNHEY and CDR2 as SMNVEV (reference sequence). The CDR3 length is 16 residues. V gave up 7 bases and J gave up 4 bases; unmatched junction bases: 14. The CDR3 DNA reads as TGTGCCAGCAAACCCTGGGGGACAGCTTTTGCAGATACGCAGTATTTT. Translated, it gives CASKPWGTAFADTQYF.

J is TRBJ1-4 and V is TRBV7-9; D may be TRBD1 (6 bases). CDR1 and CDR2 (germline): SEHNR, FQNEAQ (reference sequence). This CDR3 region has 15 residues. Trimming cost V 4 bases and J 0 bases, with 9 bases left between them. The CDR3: CASSSRTATNEKLFF. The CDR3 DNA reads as TGTGCCAGCAGCTCCCGGACAGCAACTAATGAAAAACTGTTTTTT.

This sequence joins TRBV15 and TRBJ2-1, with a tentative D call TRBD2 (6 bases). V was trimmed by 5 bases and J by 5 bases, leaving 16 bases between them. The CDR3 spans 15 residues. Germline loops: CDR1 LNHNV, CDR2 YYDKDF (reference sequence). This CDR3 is CATSVNLALDNEQFF. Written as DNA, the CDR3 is TGTGCCACCAGCGTGAATCTAGCGTTAGACAATGAGCAGTTCTTC.

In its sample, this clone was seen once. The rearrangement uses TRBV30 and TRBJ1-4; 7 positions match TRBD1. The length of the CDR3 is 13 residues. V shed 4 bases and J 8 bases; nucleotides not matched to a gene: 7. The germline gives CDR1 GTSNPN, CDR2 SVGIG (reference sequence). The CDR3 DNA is TGTGCCTGGAAAGGGGGACAGTCGGAAAAACTGTTTTTT. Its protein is CAWKGGQSEKLFF.

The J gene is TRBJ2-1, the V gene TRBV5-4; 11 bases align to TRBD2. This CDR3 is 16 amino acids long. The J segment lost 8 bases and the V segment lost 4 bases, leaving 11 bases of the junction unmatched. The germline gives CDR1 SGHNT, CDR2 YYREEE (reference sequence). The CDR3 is CASSTRLAGRGDEQFF. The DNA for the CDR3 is TGTGCCAGCAGCACGAGACTAGCGGGACGGGGTGATGAGCAGTTCTTC. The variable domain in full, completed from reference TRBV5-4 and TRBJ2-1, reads ETGVTQSPTHLIKTRGQQVTLRCSSQSGHNTVSWYQQALGQGPQFIFQYYREEENGRGNFPPRFSGLQFPNYSSELNVNALELDDSALYLCASSTRLAGRGDEQFFGPGTRLTVL.

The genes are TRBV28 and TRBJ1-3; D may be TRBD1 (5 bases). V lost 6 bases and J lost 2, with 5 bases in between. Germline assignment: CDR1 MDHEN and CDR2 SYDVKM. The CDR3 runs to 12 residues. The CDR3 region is CASRTAGNTIYF. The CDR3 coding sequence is TGTGCCAGCAGGACAGCTGGAAACACCATATATTTT.

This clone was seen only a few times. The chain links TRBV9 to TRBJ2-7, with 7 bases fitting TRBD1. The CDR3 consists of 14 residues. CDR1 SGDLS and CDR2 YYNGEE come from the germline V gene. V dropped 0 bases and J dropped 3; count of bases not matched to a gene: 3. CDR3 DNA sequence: TGTGCCAGCAGCGTAGAAGGGGGCTACTACGAGCAGTACTTC. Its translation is CASSVEGGYYEQYF.

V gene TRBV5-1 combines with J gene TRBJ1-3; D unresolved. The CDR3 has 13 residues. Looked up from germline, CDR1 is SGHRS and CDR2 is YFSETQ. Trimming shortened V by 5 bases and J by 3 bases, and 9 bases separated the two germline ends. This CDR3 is CASSTGVGNTIYF. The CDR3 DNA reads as TGCGCCAGCAGTACTGGGGTTGGAAACACCATATATTTT.

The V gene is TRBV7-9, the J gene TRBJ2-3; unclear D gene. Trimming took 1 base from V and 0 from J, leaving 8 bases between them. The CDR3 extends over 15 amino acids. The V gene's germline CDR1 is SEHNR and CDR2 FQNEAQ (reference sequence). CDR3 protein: CASSLEGGSTDTQYF. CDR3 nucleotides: TGTGCCAGCAGCTTAGAAGGCGGTAGCACAGATACGCAGTATTTT.

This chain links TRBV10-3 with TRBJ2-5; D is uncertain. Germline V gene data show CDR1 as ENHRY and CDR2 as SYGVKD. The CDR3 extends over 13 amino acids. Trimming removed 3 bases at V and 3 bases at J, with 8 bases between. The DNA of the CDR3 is TGTGCCATCAGTGACGATGGGGAAGAGACCCAGTACTTC. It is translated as CAISDDGEETQYF.

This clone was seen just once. The CDR3 DNA reads TGCGCCAGCAGCGGAAACGTAGCGGGGATCTACAATGAGCAGTTCTTC. It encodes CASSGNVAGIYNEQFF. V and J are TRBV5-1 and TRBJ2-1, with 8 bases lining up with TRBD2. The length of the CDR3 is 16 residues. Germline V gene data show CDR1 as SGHRS and CDR2 as YFSETQ. Germline trimming cut 4 bases from V and 3 bases from J; bases unmatched to any gene: 9. The whole variable domain, remainder taken from reference TRBV5-1 and TRBJ2-1, is KAGVTQTPRYLIKTRGQQVTLSCSPISGHRSVSWYQQTPGQGLQFLFEYFSETQRNKGNFPGRFSGRQFSNSRSEMNVSTLELGDSALYLCASSGNVAGIYNEQFFGPGTRLTVL.

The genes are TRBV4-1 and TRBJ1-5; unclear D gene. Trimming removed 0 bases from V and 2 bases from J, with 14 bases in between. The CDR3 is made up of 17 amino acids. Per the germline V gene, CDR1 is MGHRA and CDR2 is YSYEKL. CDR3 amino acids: CASSQDLGALGNQPQHF. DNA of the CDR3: TGCGCCAGCAGCCAAGATTTGGGAGCCCTTGGCAATCAGCCCCAGCATTTT.

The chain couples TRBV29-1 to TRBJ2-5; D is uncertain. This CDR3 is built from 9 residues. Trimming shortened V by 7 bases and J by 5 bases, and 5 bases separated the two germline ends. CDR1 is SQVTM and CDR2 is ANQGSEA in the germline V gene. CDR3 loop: CSAGETQYF. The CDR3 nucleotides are TGCAGCGCCGGTGAGACCCAGTACTTC.

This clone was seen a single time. The CDR3 DNA is TGCGCCAGCAGCCCACTCAGTCGCGGGAGAGTGGCAGATACGCAGTATTTT. This codes for CASSPLSRGRVADTQYF. The chain combines TRBV5-1 with TRBJ2-3, with TRBD2 identical over 7 bases. The germline V gene encodes CDR1 SGHRS and CDR2 YFSETQ. Germline trimming cut 4 bases from V and 4 bases from J; bases unmatched to any gene: 15. The CDR3 consists of 17 residues.

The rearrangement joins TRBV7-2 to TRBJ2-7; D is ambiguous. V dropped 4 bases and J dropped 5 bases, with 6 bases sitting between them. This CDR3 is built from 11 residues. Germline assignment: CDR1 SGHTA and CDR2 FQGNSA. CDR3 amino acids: CASSSHHEQYF. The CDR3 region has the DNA TGTGCCAGCAGCTCGCACCACGAGCAGTACTTC.

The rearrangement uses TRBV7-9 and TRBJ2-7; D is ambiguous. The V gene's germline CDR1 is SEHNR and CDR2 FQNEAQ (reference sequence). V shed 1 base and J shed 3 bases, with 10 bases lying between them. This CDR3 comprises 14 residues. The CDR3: CASSLGYASYEQYF. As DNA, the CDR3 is TGTGCCAGCAGCTTAGGTTACGCAAGCTACGAGCAGTACTTC.

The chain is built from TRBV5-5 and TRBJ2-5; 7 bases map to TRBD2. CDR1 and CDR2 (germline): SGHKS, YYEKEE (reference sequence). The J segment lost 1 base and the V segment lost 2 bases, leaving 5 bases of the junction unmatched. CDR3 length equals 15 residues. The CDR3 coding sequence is TGTGCCAGCAGCTTTCCGGGACTAAGCCAAGAGACCCAGTACTTC. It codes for CASSFPGLSQETQYF.

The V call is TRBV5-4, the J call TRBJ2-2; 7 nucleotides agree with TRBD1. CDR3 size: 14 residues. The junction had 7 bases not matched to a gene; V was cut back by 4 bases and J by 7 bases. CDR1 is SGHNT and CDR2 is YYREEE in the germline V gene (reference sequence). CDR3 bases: TGTGCCAGCAGCACTCCGACAGGGATCGGGGAGCTGTTTTTT. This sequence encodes CASSTPTGIGELFF.